Here is one T cell receptor (beta chain) with its context. Sequenced by immunoSEQ multiplex PCR; TCRdb stores in-frame clones only, minus some. The sample yields hundreds of thousands of clones, approximately 90% seen once. The data belong to a study of control samples from healthy donors and cancer patients. The CDR3 runs 12 residues. Germline V gene data show CDR1 as GTSNPN and CDR2 as SVGIG (reference sequence). V lost 4 bases to trimming and J lost 5 bases; unmatched junction nucleotides: 4. The chain has TRBV30 and TRBJ1-2, with 7 bases that match TRBD1. The sample consisted of PBMCs. The origin of this receptor is a man aged 35 to 55 with head and neck cancer. The CDR3 reads CAWTTGQYGYTF. The CDR3 DNA is TGTGCCTGGACCACGGGACAGTATGGCTACACCTTC.